This T cell receptor beta chain is from a study of graft-versus-host responses after intestinal transplantation. Looking at the study overall: Uniformly, recipients were administered anti-thymocyte globulin induction with subsequent tacrolimus and steroids for about 3 years.

Each mixed lymphocyte reaction held about 200,000 CFSE-labeled responders and about 200,000 irradiated violet-dye-labeled stimulators. The data were produced by immunoSEQ multiplex PCR, yet TCRdb's version contains in-frame clones alone and is incomplete. The sample consists of about 6,900 clones, around 25% of them appearing once. This CDR3 contains 12 residues. V lost 8 bases and J 5 bases, leaving 12 bases between the germline ends. Germline CDR1 reads MNHNS; CDR2 reads SASEGT. General observations from the study: Circulating GvH clones peaking coincided with falling HvG clones soon after transplant.

This material consisted of alloreactive CD4+ T cells from a mixed lymphocyte reaction culture, taken before transplantation. Subset meaning: CFSE-low proliferating T cells sorted from approximately six-day pre-transplant mixed lymphocyte reaction (GvH or HvG direction). This sequence joins TRBV6-1 and TRBJ1-1; no clear D gene. The origin of this receptor is a human patient who was an organ donor for intestinal transplantation. Here the CDR3 reads CASGPGRTEAFF. The DNA for the CDR3 is TGTGCCAGCGGGCCGGGGAGGACTGAAGCTTTCTTT.